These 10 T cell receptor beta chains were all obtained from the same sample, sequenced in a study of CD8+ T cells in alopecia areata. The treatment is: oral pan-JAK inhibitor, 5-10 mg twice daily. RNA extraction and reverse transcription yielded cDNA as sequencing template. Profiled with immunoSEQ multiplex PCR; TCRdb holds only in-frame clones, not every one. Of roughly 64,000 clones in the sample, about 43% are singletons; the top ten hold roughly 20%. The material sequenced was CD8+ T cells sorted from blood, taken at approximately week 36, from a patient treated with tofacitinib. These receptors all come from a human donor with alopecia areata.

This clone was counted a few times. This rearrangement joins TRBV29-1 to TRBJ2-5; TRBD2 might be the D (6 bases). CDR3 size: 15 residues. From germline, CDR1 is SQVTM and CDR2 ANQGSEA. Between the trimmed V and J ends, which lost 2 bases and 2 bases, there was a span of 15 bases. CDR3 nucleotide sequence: TGCAGCGTTGAAATCGATAGCGGAAAACAAGAGACCCAGTACTTC. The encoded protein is CSVEIDSGKQETQYF. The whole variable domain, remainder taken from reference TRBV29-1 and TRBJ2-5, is SAVISQKPSRDICQRGTSLTIQCQVDSQVTMMFWYRQQPGQSLTLIATANQGSEATYESGFVIDKFPISRPNLTFSTLTVSNMSPEDSSIYLCSVEIDSGKQETQYFGPGTRLLVL.

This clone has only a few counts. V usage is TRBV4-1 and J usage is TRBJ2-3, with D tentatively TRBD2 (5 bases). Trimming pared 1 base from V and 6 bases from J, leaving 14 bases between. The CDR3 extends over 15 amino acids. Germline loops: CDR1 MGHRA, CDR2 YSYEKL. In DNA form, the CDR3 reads TGCGCCAGCAGCCAAGTCCTAGCCATGCTCGATACGCAGTATTTT. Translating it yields CASSQVLAMLDTQYF.

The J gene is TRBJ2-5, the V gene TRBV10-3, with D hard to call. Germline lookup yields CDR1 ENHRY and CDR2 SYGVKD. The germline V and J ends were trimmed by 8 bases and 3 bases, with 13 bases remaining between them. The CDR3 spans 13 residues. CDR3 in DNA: TGTGCCATCGGGCGGAGCGTGGAAGAGACCCAGTACTTC. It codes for CAIGRSVEETQYF.

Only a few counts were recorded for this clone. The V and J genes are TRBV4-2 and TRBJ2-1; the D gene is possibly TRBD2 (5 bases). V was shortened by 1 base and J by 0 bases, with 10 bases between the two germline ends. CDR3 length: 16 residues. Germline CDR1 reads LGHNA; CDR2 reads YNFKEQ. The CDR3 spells CASSQASPVSYNEQFF. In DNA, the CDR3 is TGTGCCAGCAGCCAAGCTAGCCCGGTCTCCTACAATGAGCAGTTCTTC.

The CDR3 DNA is TGTGCCAGCAGCCAAGCCCCGGGAAGCAATCAGCCCCAGCATTTT. This encodes CASSQAPGSNQPQHF. The V call is TRBV4-2, the J call TRBJ1-5; D is ambiguous. V lost 1 base and J lost 1, with 8 bases in between. CDR3 size: 15 residues. From germline, CDR1 is LGHNA and CDR2 YNFKEQ.

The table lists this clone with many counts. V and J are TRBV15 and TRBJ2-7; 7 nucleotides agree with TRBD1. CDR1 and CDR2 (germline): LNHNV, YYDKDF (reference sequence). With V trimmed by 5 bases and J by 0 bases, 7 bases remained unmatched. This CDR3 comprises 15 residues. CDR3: CATSVGDSYSYEQYF. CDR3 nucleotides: TGTGCCACCAGCGTAGGGGACAGCTACTCCTACGAGCAGTACTTC.

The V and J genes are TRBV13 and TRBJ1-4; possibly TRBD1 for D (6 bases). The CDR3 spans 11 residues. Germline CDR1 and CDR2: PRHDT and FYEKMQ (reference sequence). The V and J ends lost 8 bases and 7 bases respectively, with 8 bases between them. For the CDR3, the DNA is TGTGCCAGCTCGACAGGTGAAAAACTGTTTTTT. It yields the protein CASSTGEKLFF.

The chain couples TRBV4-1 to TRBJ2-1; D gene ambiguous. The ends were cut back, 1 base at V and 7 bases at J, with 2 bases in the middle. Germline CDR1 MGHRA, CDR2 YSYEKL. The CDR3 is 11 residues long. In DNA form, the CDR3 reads TGCGCCAGCAGCCAAGCAAATGAGCAGTTCTTC. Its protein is CASSQANEQFF.

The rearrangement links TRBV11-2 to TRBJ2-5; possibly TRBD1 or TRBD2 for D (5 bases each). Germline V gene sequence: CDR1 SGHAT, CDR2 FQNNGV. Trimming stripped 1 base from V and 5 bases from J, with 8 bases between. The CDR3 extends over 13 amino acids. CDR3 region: CASSLGGDETQYF. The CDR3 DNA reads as TGTGCCAGCAGCTTAGGAGGGGATGAGACCCAGTACTTC.

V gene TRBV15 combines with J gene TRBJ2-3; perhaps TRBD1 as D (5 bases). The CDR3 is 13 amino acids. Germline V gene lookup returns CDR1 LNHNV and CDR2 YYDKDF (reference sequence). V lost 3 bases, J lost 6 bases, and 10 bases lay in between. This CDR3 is CATSRSSGDTQYF. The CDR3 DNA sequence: TGTGCCACCAGCAGGTCCTCAGGGGATACGCAGTATTTT.